This TCR beta chain derives from a study of cytomegalovirus exposure and HLA in healthy donors. Study-level background: Membership in the Caucasian-associated ancestry cluster was found for around 81% of approximately 400 genotyped donors.

To note about this clone: The antigen remains undetermined.

The PCR was carried out with 60 Vbeta primers and 13 Jbeta primers. The method was immunoSEQ multiplex PCR; TCRdb's version includes in-frame clones alone and lacks a portion of them. Recorded for this sample: 150,000 to 200,000 clones. General study findings and limits: Common viral pathogens seemed, in a later analysis, to connect with several of the most significant clusters. A classifier reportedly called cytomegalovirus status with high sensitivity and specificity.

This receptor was taken from a woman aged 18 to 35 in good health and CMV-seropositive. What was sequenced was PBMCs.

CDR3 amino acids: CASLENSPLHF. Here the CDR3 DNA reads TGTGCCAGCCTGGAGAATTCACCCCTCCACTTT. V is TRBV6-1 and J is TRBJ1-6; D gene ambiguous. The CDR3 has 11 residues. Germline CDR1 is MNHNS and CDR2 is SASEGT. Trimming stripped 8 bases from V and 7 bases from J, with 6 bases between.